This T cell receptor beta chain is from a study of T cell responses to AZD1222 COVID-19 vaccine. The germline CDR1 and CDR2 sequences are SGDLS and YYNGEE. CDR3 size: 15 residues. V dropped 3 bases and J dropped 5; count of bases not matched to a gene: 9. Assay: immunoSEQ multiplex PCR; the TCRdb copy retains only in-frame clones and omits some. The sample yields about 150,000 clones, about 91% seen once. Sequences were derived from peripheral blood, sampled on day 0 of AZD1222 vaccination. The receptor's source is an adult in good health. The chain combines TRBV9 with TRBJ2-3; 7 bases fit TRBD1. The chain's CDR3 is CASSARTGTVDTQYF. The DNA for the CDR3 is TGTGCCAGCAGCGCCCGGACAGGTACCGTAGATACGCAGTATTTT.